Following are 13 T cell receptor beta chains from one sample sequenced in a study of early T cells in non-severe SARS-CoV-2 infection. Each CDR3 protein gets one entry after TCRdb re-called the 5' RACE reads with MiXCR. The data hold tens of thousands of distinct CDR3 sequences, with about 5% observed a single time. Sequencing used whole blood. The receptors were sampled from an adult who was a healthcare worker with PCR-confirmed SARS-CoV-2 infection or an uninfected control (not recorded which).

Only a few counts were recorded for this clonotype. The J gene is TRBJ2-1, the V gene TRBV27; D is perhaps TRBD2 (6 bases). The length of the CDR3 is 14 residues. From germline, CDR1 is MNHEY and CDR2 SMNVEV (reference sequence). V lost 3 bases and J lost 8, with 14 bases in between. The CDR3 loop reads CASSFSGLGDEQFF. CDR3 bases: TGTGCCAGCAGTTTTAGCGGACTCGGGGATGAGCAGTTCTTC.

This clonotype occurred a few times. The J gene is TRBJ2-7, the V gene TRBV6-5; tentative D call: TRBD1 (6 bases). Germline loops: CDR1 MNHEY, CDR2 SVGAGI. The CDR3 covers 16 residues. Between the trimmed V and J ends, which lost 5 bases and 2 bases, there was a span of 19 bases. This chain's CDR3 is CASSRLPGHRAYEQYF. CDR3 nucleotide sequence: TGTGCCAGCAGTCGCCTTCCGGGACACCGAGCCTACGAGCAGTACTTC.

This clonotype was seen ten or more times. The chain combines TRBV25-1 with TRBJ1-4; the D gene is possibly TRBD1 (6 bases). Trimming removed 4 bases from V and 7 bases from J, with 10 bases in between. CDR3 size: 13 residues. Germline V lookup: CDR1 MGHDK, CDR2 SYGVNS. The CDR3 reads CASSVLGGEKLFF. The CDR3 coding sequence is TGTGCCAGCAGTGTCCTAGGGGGTGAAAAACTGTTTTTT.

The chain joins TRBV7-2 to TRBJ2-5; 7 bases map to TRBD1. This CDR3 contains 16 residues. The germline V gene has CDR1 SGHTA and CDR2 FQGNSA. Unmatched junction bases numbered 10, after V lost 1 base and J lost 5 bases. CDR3 DNA sequence: TGTGCCAGCAGCTTAGGTGACAGGGTGTTTGAGGAGACCCAGTACTTC. Translated: CASSLGDRVFEETQYF.

This clonotype was found many times. J is TRBJ2-2 and V is TRBV11-2; 8 bases map to TRBD1. The CDR3 totals 17 residues. Per the germline V gene, CDR1 is SGHAT and CDR2 is FQNNGV. J gave up 0 bases and V 7 bases, and 10 bases lay outside the gene matches. The CDR3 loop is CASTPRGQATNTGELFF. The CDR3 DNA reads TGTGCCAGCACCCCACGGGGACAGGCGACGAACACCGGGGAGCTGTTTTTT.

This clonotype was seen repeatedly, ten times or more. This chain joins TRBV6-2 or TRBV6-3 and TRBJ2-5, with TRBD2 identical over 7 bases. V lost 1 base to trimming and J lost 5 bases; unmatched junction nucleotides: 13. This CDR3 has 17 residues. Germline loops: CDR1 MNHEY, CDR2 SVGEGT. The chain's CDR3 is CASSYYRGTTTFETQYF. CDR3 coding DNA: TGTGCCAGCAGTTACTATCGGGGGACTACGACGTTTGAGACCCAGTACTTC.

This clonotype was picked up many times. The CDR3 reads CSVEARQGAGETQYF. The CDR3 region has the DNA TGCAGCGTTGAAGCCAGACAGGGGGCAGGGGAGACCCAGTACTTC. The chain is built from TRBV29-1 and TRBJ2-5; 10 bases line up with TRBD1. With 1 base clipped from V and 5 bases from J, the junction kept 7 bases outside the gene matches. The CDR3 length is 15 residues. Germline values: CDR1 SQVTM, CDR2 ANQGSEA.

In its sample, this clonotype was seen a few times. The gene calls are TRBV27 and TRBJ1-2, with 8 bases aligning to TRBD1. This CDR3 has 15 amino acids. Trimming took 4 bases from V and 7 from J; bases not matched to a gene: 11. Per germline, CDR1 MNHEY and CDR2 SMNVEV (reference sequence). The CDR3 region is CASSSGQASVIGYTF. Written as DNA, the CDR3 is TGTGCCAGCAGTTCGGGACAGGCATCCGTTATTGGCTACACCTTC.

V usage is TRBV12-3 or TRBV12-4 and J usage is TRBJ1-5; 12 positions agree with TRBD1. V shed 6 bases and J 3 bases; nucleotides not matched to a gene: 9. CDR3 size: 17 residues. CDR3 DNA: TGTGCCAGCAGCACCATGGGACAGGGGGCTATCAATCAGCCCCAGCATTTT. Translation gives CASSTMGQGAINQPQHF.

This clonotype came up many times. The V gene is TRBV7-2, the J gene TRBJ2-1; 9 nucleotides match TRBD2. V gave up 5 bases and J gave up 4 bases; unmatched junction bases: 6. CDR1 SGHTA and CDR2 FQGNSA come from the germline V gene. The CDR3 spans 15 residues. Here the CDR3 DNA reads TGTGCCAGCAGCCTCCAGCGGGGGGCTTACAATGAGCAGTTCTTC. Translated: CASSLQRGAYNEQFF.

This clonotype appeared many times. The chain carries TRBV12-3 or TRBV12-4 and TRBJ2-7; D possibly corresponds to TRBD1 (5 bases). The CDR3 loop spans 14 amino acids. Trimming took 0 bases from V and 4 from J, leaving 10 bases between them. The CDR3 spells CASSLASGKYEQYF. CDR3 nucleotides: TGTGCCAGCAGTTTAGCCTCAGGGAAGTACGAGCAGTACTTC.

This clonotype was counted at least ten times. The rearrangement uses TRBV7-2 and TRBJ1-6; a possible D gene is TRBD1 (5 bases). The CDR3 loop spans 14 amino acids. Germline-derived CDR1 and CDR2 are SGHTA and FQGNSA. V was trimmed by 7 bases and J by 11 bases, leaving 18 bases between them. CDR3 DNA sequence: TGTGCCAGCACTCCTCGGGGGGGTCTGACACCCCTCCACTTT. As protein: CASTPRGGLTPLHF.

This clonotype was seen only a few times. The chain recombines TRBV3-1 with TRBJ1-1; D unclear. Per the germline V gene, CDR1 is LGHDT and CDR2 is YNNKEL (reference sequence). V was pared by 1 base and J by 5 bases, with 11 bases between. This CDR3 region has 14 residues. CDR3 nucleotide sequence: TGTGCCAGCAGCCAAGTTGGCTTCGGGACTGAAGCTTTCTTT. Translated: CASSQVGFGTEAFF.